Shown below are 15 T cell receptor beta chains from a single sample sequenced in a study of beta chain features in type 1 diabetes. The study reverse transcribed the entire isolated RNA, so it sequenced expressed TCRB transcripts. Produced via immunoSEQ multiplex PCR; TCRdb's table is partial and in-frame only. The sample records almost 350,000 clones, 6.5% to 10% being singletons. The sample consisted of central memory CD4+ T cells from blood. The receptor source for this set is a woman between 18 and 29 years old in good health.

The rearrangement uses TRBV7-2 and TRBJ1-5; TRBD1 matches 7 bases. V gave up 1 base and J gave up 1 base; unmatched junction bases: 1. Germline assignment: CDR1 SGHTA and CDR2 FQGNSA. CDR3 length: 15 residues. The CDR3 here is CASSLGGQSNQPQHF. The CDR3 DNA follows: TGTGCCAGCAGCTTAGGGGGACAGAGCAATCAGCCCCAGCATTTT.

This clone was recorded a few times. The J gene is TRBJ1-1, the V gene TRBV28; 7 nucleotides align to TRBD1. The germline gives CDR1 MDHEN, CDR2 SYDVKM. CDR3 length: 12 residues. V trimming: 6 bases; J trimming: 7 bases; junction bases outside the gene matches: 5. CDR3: CASSLTGFEAFF. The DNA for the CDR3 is TGTGCCAGCAGCCTGACAGGGTTTGAAGCTTTCTTT.

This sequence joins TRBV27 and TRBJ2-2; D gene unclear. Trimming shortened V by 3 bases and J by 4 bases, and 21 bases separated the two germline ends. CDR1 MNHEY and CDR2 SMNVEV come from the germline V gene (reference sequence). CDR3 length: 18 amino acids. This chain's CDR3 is CASSLKWAALASTGELFF. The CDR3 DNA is TGTGCCAGCAGTTTGAAGTGGGCAGCACTCGCGAGCACCGGGGAGCTGTTTTTT.

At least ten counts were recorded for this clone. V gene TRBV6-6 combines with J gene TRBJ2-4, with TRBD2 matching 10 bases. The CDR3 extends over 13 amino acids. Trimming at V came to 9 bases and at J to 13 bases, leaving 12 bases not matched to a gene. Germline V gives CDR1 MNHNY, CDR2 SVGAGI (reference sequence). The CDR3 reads CASATGTSVSQYF. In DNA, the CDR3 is TGTGCCAGTGCAACCGGGACTAGCGTCTCCCAGTACTTC.

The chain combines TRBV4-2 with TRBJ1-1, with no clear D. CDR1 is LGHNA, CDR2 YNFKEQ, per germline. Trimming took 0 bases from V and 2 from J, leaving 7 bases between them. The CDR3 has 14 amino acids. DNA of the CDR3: TGTGCCAGCAGCCAAGAACGGGGTAACACTGAAGCTTTCTTT. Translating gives CASSQERGNTEAFF.

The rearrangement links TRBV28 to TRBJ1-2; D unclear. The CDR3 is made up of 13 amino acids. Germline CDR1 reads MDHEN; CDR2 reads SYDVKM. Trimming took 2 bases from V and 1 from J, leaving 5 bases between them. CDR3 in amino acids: CASSLGNNYGYTF. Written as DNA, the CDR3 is TGTGCCAGCAGTTTAGGAAATAACTATGGCTACACCTTC.

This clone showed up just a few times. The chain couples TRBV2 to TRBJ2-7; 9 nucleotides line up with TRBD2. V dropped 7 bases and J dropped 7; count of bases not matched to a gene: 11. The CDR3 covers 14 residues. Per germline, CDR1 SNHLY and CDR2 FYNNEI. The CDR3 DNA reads TGTGCCAGCACGAGGTCGGCGGGAGGGCGAGAGCAGTACTTC. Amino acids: CASTRSAGGREQYF.

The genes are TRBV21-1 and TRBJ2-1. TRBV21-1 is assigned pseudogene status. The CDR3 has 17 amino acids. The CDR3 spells CASSKFYMGVGDNEQFF. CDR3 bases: TGTGCCAGCAGCAAATTTTACATGGGGGTAGGAGACAATGAGCAGTTCTTC.

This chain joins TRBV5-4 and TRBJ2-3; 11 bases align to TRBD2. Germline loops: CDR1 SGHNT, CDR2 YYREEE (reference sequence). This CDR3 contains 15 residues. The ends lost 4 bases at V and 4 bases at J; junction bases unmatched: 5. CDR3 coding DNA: TGTGCCAGCAGCCCGACTAGCGGGATTGCAGATACGCAGTATTTT. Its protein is CASSPTSGIADTQYF. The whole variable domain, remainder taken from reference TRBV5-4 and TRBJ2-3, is ETGVTQSPTHLIKTRGQQVTLRCSSQSGHNTVSWYQQALGQGPQFIFQYYREEENGRGNFPPRFSGLQFPNYSSELNVNALELDDSALYLCASSPTSGIADTQYFGPGTRLTVL.

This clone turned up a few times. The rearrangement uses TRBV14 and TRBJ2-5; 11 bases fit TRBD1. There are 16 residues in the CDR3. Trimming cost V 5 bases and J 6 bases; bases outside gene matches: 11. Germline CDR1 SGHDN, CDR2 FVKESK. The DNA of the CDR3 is TGTGCCAGCAGCGCGAGCCTTGGGACAGGGGGTCAGACCCAGTACTTC. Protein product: CASSASLGTGGQTQYF.

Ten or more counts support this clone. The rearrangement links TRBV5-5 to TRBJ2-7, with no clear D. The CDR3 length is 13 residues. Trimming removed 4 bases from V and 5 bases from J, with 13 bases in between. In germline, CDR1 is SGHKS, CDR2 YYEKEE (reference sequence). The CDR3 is CASSVAGHNEQYF. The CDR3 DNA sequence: TGTGCCAGCAGCGTTGCTGGGCATAACGAGCAGTACTTC. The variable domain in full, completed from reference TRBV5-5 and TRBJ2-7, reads DAGVTQSPTHLIKTRGQQVTLRCSPISGHKSVSWYQQVLGQGPQFIFQYYEKEERGRGNFPDRFSARQFPNYSSELNVNALLLGDSALYLCASSVAGHNEQYFGPGTRLTVT.

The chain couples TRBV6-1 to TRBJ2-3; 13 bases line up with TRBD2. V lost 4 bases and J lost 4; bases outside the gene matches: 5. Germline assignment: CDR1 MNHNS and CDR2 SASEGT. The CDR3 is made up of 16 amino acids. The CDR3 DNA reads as TGTGCCAGCAGTGCCCCGACTAGCGGGAGGTCAGATACGCAGTATTTT. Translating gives CASSAPTSGRSDTQYF.

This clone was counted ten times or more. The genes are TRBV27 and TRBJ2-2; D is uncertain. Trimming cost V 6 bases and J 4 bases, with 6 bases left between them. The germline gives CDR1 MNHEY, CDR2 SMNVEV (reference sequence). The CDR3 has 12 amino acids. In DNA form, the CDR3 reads TGTGCCAGCAGAAGGTCCACCGGGGAGCTGTTTTTT. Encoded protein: CASRRSTGELFF.

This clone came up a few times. The CDR3 loop is CASMTRVVNEQFF. CDR3 sequence (DNA): TGTGCCAGCATGACTAGAGTTGTTAATGAGCAGTTCTTC. The genes are TRBV27 and TRBJ2-1; D possibly corresponds to TRBD2 (6 bases). Per germline, CDR1 MNHEY and CDR2 SMNVEV (reference sequence). Trimming pared 7 bases from V and 7 bases from J, leaving 14 bases between. This CDR3 has 13 residues.

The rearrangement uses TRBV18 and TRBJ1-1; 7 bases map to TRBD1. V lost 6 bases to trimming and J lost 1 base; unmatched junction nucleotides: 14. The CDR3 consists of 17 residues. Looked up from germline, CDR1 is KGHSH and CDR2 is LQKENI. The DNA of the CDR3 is TGTGCCAGCTCCCTAGTCCCGGGACAGCGCTCGAACACTGAAGCTTTCTTT. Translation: CASSLVPGQRSNTEAFF.